This T cell receptor (beta chain) originates from a study of OX40 agonist ivuxolimab in advanced cancers. The cohort excluded patients with autoimmune disease history or systemic immunosuppression. The sampling schedule covered blood at baseline, cycle 4 day 1, and cycle 7 day 1. Libraries were prepared by immunoSEQ multiplex PCR; TCRdb keeps only in-frame clonotypes and omits some of them. The repertoire includes around 77,000 clones, 85% to 90% of them detected once, and roughly 1% sits in the top ten. Material: CD4+ or CD8+ T cells sorted from blood, obtained in a trial of the OX40 agonist ivuxolimab. The clonotype was recovered from an adult with an advanced solid tumor such as melanoma, head and neck, liver or kidney cancer.

CDR3 sequence: CASSPGRLNTEAFF. The CDR3 DNA is TGTGCCAGCAGCCCGGGACGGCTGAACACTGAAGCTTTCTTT. J is TRBJ1-1 and V is TRBV7-8; D might be TRBD1 (5 bases). CDR1 is SGHVS and CDR2 is FQNEAQ in the germline V gene. The V gene lost 5 bases and the J gene lost 0 bases, with 10 bases spanning the gap. This CDR3 contains 14 residues.